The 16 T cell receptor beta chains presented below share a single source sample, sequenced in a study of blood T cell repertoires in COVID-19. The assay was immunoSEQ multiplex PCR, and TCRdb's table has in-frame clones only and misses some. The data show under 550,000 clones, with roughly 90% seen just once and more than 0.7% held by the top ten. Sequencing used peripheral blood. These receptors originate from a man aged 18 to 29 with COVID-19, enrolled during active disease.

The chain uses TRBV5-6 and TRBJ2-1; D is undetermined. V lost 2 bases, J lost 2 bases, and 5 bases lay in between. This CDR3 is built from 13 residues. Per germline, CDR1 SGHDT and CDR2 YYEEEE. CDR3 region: CASSFTAYNEQFF. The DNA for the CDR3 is TGTGCCAGCAGCTTCACGGCCTACAATGAGCAGTTCTTC.

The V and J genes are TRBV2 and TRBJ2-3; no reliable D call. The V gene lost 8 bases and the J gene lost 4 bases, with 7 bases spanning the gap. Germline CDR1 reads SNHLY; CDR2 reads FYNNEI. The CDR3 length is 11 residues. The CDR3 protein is CASAVSDTQYF. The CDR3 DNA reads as TGTGCCAGCGCGGTGTCAGATACGCAGTATTTT.

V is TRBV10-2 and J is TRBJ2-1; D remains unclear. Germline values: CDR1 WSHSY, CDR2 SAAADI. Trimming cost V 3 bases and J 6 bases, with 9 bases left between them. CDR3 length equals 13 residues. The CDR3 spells CASSDFLPNEQFF. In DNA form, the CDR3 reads TGCGCCAGCAGTGATTTTCTTCCCAATGAGCAGTTCTTC.

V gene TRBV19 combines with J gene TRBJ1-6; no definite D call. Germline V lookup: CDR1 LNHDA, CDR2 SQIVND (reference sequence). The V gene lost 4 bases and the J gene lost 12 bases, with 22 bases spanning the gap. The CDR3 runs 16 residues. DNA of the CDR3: TGTGCCAGTAGTACCCTCCAACTAAAGGCGGAAGAACCCCTCCACTTT. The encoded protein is CASSTLQLKAEEPLHF.

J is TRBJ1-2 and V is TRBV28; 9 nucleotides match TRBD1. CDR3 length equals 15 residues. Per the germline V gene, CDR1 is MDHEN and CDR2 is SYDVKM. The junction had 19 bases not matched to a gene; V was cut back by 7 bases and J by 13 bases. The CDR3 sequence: CASKPPGQGPSSPTF. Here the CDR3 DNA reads TGTGCCAGCAAACCACCGGGACAGGGCCCCTCGTCTCCCACCTTC.

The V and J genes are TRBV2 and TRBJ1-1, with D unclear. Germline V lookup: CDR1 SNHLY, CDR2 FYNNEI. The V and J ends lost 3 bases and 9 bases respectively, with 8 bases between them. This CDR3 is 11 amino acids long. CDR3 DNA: TGTGCCAGCAGTGAGCAGGTTAAAGCTTTCTTT. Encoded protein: CASSEQVKAFF.

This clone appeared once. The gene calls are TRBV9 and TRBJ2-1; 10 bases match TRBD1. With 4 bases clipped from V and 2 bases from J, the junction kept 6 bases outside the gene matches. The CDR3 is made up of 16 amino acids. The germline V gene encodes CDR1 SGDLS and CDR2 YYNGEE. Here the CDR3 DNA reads TGTGCCAGCAGCCCGGCTGACAGGGGGCCCTACAATGAGCAGTTCTTC. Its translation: CASSPADRGPYNEQFF.

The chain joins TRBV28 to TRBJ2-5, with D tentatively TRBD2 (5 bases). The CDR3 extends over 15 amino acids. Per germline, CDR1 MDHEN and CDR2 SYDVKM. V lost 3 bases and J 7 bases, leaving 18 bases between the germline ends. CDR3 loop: CASSFGDGLRGTQYF. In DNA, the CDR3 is TGTGCCAGCAGTTTCGGAGACGGACTTCGAGGGACCCAGTACTTC.

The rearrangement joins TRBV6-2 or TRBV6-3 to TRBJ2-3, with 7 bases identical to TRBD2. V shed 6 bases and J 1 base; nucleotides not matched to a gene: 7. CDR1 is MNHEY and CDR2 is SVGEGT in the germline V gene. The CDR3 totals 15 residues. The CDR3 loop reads CASSLLSGGTDTQYF. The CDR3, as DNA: TGTGCCAGCAGCCTACTCAGCGGGGGCACAGATACGCAGTATTTT.

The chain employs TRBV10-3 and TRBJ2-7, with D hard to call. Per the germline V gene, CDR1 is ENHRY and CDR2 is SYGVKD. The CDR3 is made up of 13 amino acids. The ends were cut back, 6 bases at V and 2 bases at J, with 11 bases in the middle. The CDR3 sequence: CAISLDPTYEQYF. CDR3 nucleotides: TGTGCCATCAGCCTAGACCCAACCTACGAGCAGTACTTC.

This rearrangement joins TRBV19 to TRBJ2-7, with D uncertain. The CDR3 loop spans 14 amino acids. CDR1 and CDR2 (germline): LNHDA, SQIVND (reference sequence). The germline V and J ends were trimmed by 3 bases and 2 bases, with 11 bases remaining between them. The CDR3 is CASSIGDPPYEQYF. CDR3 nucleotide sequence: TGTGCCAGTAGTATCGGAGACCCCCCCTACGAGCAGTACTTC.

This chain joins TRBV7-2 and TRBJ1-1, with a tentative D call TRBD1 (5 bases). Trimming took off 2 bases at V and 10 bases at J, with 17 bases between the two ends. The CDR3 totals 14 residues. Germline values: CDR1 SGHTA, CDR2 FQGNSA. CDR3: CASSLRSPWGGAFF. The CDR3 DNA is TGTGCCAGCAGCTTAAGGAGCCCCTGGGGCGGAGCTTTCTTT. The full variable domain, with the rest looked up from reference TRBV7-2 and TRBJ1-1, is GAGVSQSPSNKVTEKGKDVELRCDPISGHTALYWYRQSLGQGLEFLIYFQGNSAPDKSGLPSDRFSAERTGGSVSTLTIQRTQQEDSAVYLCASSLRSPWGGAFFGQGTRLTVV.

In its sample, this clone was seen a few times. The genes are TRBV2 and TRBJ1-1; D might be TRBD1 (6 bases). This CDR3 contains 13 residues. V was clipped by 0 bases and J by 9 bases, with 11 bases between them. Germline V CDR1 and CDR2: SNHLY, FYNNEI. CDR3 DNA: TGTGCCAGCAGTGAAGCGCTGACAGGTAAAGCTTTCTTT. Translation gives CASSEALTGKAFF.

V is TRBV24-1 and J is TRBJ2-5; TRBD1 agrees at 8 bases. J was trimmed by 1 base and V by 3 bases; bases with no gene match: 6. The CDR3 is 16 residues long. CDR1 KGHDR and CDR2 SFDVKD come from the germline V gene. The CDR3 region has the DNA TGTGCCACCAGTGATCCCGGCGGACAGGGCCAAGAGACCCAGTACTTC. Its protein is CATSDPGGQGQETQYF.

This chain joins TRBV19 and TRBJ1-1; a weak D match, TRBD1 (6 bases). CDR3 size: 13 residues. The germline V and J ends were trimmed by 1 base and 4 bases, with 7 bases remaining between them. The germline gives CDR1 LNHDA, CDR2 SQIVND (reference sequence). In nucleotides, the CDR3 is TGTGCCAGTAGTATAGCAGGGGTCACTGAAGCTTTCTTT. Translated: CASSIAGVTEAFF.

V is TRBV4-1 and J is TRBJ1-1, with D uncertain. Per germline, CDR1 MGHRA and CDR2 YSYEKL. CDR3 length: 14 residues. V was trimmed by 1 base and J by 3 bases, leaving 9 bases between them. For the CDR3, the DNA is TGCGCCAGCAGCCAAGGAGGGAAGGACACTGAAGCTTTCTTT. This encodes CASSQGGKDTEAFF.